This TCR beta chain was found in a study of blood T cell repertoires in COVID-19. Across the whole study: Italy, Spain and the United States were the sources of the convalescent and acute COVID-19 samples.

Data came from immunoSEQ multiplex PCR; TCRdb stores just in-frame clones and leaves some out. This table has fewer than 50,000 clones, approximately 87% appearing once. The origin of this receptor is a human donor in a cohort sampled during active COVID-19. The sample comprised peripheral blood.

The CDR3 reads CAISRTGGQETQYF. The CDR3 DNA reads as TGTGCCATCAGCCGGACAGGGGGCCAAGAGACCCAGTACTTC. The gene calls are TRBV10-3 and TRBJ2-5, with TRBD1 identical over 10 bases. J was trimmed by 1 base and V by 6 bases; bases with no gene match: 2. The length of the CDR3 is 14 residues. CDR1 and CDR2 (germline): ENHRY, SYGVKD.